This passage covers 28 T cell receptor beta chains from one sample sequenced in a study of CXCR3-negative and CXCR3-positive naive CD8 T cells. The libraries of TRB cDNA were prepared using 5' RACE with UMI labels. Following a re-call of the 5' RACE reads, TCRdb has one entry per CDR3 protein and lacks DNA. The listing contains over 45,000 distinct CDR3 sequences. Material for sequencing was memory CD8+ T cells from blood. These receptors all come from a human donor in good health. Some clones in this sample may be carry-over from other donors' samples.

The rearrangement links TRBV7-9 to TRBJ2-4; TCRdb gives TRBD2 as the D gene, but with no DNA this cannot be confirmed. The CDR3 is made up of 16 amino acids. Looked up from germline, CDR1 is SEHNR and CDR2 is FQNEAQ (reference sequence). The CDR3 loop is CASSLFRGSAKNIQYF.

The V call is TRBV5-1, the J call TRBJ1-5; TCRdb picks TRBD1, but there is no DNA to check that call. The germline CDR1 and CDR2 sequences are SGHRS and YFSETQ. The CDR3 has 15 amino acids. CDR3 loop: CASSLTGLGYDPQHF. The full variable domain, in which reference TRBV5-1 and TRBJ1-5 provide the parts outside the CDR3, is KAGVTQTPRYLIKTRGQQVTLSCSPISGHRSVSWYQQTPGQGLQFLFEYFSETQRNKGNFPGRFSGRQFSNSRSEMNVSTLELGDSALYLCASSLTGLGYDPQHFGDGTRLSIL.

The chain uses TRBV3-1 and TRBJ2-6. The CDR3 has 16 residues. Germline V lookup: CDR1 LGHDT, CDR2 YNNKEL (reference sequence). CDR3: CASSQGESSGANVLTF.

The chain joins TRBV6-1 to TRBJ2-1; TCRdb gives TRBD1 as the D gene, but with no DNA this cannot be confirmed. The germline gives CDR1 MNHNS, CDR2 SASEGT. This CDR3 is 14 amino acids long. The CDR3 sequence is CASSELGDRAKQFF.

V usage is TRBV29-1 and J usage is TRBJ1-1; absent DNA, TCRdb's TRBD1 call cannot be checked. The V gene's germline CDR1 is SQVTM and CDR2 ANQGSEA. This CDR3 region has 13 residues. The CDR3 sequence: CSAGQEGGTEAFF.

The chain links TRBV12-3 or TRBV12-4 to TRBJ2-7; without DNA, the TCRdb call of TRBD1 cannot be checked. The CDR3 is 13 amino acids. The CDR3 is CASSLSPGSEQYF.

This chain uses TRBV7-2 with TRBJ2-7; there is no DNA to check the TCRdb D call of TRBD2. Germline V CDR1 and CDR2: SGHTA, FQGNSA. The CDR3 runs to 19 residues. CDR3 in amino acids: CASSLLGASGRFVHYEQYF.

This chain connects TRBV3-1 to TRBJ2-5; TCRdb picks TRBD2, but there is no DNA to check that call. Germline V gene data show CDR1 as LGHDT and CDR2 as YNNKEL (reference sequence). The CDR3 sequence is 17 residues long. CDR3 amino acids: CASSQGEERGYQETQYF.

This sequence joins TRBV5-1 and TRBJ1-2; the D call of TRBD1 rests on TCRdb alone, since no DNA is present to check it. There are 12 residues in the CDR3. CDR1 and CDR2 from the germline V gene are SGHRS and YFSETQ. CDR3 loop: CASSLTGGNFLF.

This sequence joins TRBV20-1 and TRBJ2-3; TCRdb's assignment of TRBD1 cannot be checked, as there is no DNA. The CDR3 extends over 16 amino acids. Germline V gene sequence: CDR1 DFQATT, CDR2 SNEGSKA (reference sequence). This chain's CDR3 is CSARDLGGTSTDTQYF.

V and J are TRBV7-6 and TRBJ2-3; TCRdb returns TRBD2, unconfirmable since there is no DNA. In germline, CDR1 is SGHVS, CDR2 FNYEAQ. The CDR3 sequence is 16 residues long. The chain's CDR3 is CASSGWTSGGTDTQYF.

This chain joins TRBV29-1 and TRBJ2-5; without DNA, the TCRdb call of TRBD1 cannot be checked. CDR1 and CDR2 (germline): SQVTM, ANQGSEA. The CDR3 extends over 14 amino acids. The CDR3 protein is CSVEDLDRVETQYF. The full variable domain, its missing parts supplied by reference TRBV29-1 and TRBJ2-5, is SAVISQKPSRDICQRGTSLTIQCQVDSQVTMMFWYRQQPGQSLTLIATANQGSEATYESGFVIDKFPISRPNLTFSTLTVSNMSPEDSSIYLCSVEDLDRVETQYFGPGTRLLVL.

The V gene is TRBV9, the J gene TRBJ2-1; the D gene TCRdb calls, TRBD2, cannot be checked with no DNA. The CDR3 loop spans 13 amino acids. In germline, CDR1 is SGDLS, CDR2 YYNGEE. The CDR3 sequence is CASSTGLASEQFF.

The J gene is TRBJ2-1, the V gene TRBV12-3 or TRBV12-4; the TRBD1 assignment by TCRdb is unverifiable without DNA. There are 15 residues in the CDR3. The CDR3 protein is CASTGGAGSYNEQFF.

Measured by frequency, this clonotype is medium-sized. The rearrangement joins TRBV2 to TRBJ2-1. Looked up from germline, CDR1 is SNHLY and CDR2 is FYNNEI. The CDR3 is 14 residues long. This chain's CDR3 is CASSEGFLYNEQFF. The whole variable domain, filled in from reference TRBV2 and TRBJ2-1, reads EPEVTQTPSHQVTQMGQEVILRCVPISNHLYFYWYRQILGQKVEFLVSFYNNEISEKSEIFDDQFSVERPDGSNFTLKIRSTKLEDSAMYFCASSEGFLYNEQFFGPGTRLTVL.

The chain has TRBV29-1 and TRBJ1-2; the D call of TRBD1 rests on TCRdb alone, since no DNA is present to check it. Germline V CDR1 and CDR2: SQVTM, ANQGSEA. CDR3 size: 14 residues. The CDR3 loop is CSVEGGRVHYGYTF.

The genes are TRBV7-9 and TRBJ1-1. This CDR3 contains 14 residues. The germline V gene encodes CDR1 SEHNR and CDR2 FQNEAQ (reference sequence). Here the CDR3 reads CASSLQGLNTEAFF.

This clonotype is called medium-sized based on its frequency. This CDR3 reads CASSDSTDTGELFF. The chain recombines TRBV6-4 with TRBJ2-2. The CDR3 loop spans 14 amino acids. Per the germline V gene, CDR1 is MRHNA and CDR2 is SNTAGT.

V gene TRBV20-1 combines with J gene TRBJ2-7; the TRBD1 assignment by TCRdb is unverifiable without DNA. This CDR3 has 12 amino acids. Germline V gene sequence: CDR1 DFQATT, CDR2 SNEGSKA (reference sequence). This chain's CDR3 is CSARAQGYEQYF.

V and J are TRBV7-2 and TRBJ2-1. The CDR3 loop spans 11 amino acids. Germline loops: CDR1 SGHTA, CDR2 FQGNSA. The CDR3 sequence: CASHSYNEQFF.

The J gene is TRBJ2-1, the V gene TRBV12-3 or TRBV12-4. The CDR3 is made up of 14 amino acids. The chain's CDR3 is CASSLTGRNNEQFF.

The chain combines TRBV15 with TRBJ2-1; TCRdb's D call, TRBD2, is unchecked because there is no DNA. The V gene's germline CDR1 is LNHNV and CDR2 YYDKDF (reference sequence). This CDR3 spans 15 amino acids. CDR3 sequence reads: CATSSGAGEGNEQFF.

The chain couples TRBV7-9 to TRBJ1-1; no DNA is available, so the TRBD1 call from TCRdb remains unchecked. This CDR3 is built from 14 residues. CDR1 and CDR2 (germline): SEHNR, FQNEAQ (reference sequence). The CDR3 here is CASSFTGEYTEAFF.

The chain is built from TRBV29-1 and TRBJ2-2; the D call of TRBD2 rests on TCRdb alone, since no DNA is present to check it. There are 15 residues in the CDR3. The V gene's germline CDR1 is SQVTM and CDR2 ANQGSEA. CDR3: CSAQPGLGAAGELFF.

The chain carries TRBV6-2 or TRBV6-3 and TRBJ2-1. Germline CDR1 MNHEY, CDR2 SVGEGT. CDR3 length equals 11 residues. This chain's CDR3 is CASSYSNEQFF.

The chain recombines TRBV7-3 with TRBJ2-1; TCRdb's D call of TRBD2 is untestable without DNA. CDR1 and CDR2 (germline): SGHTA, FQGTGA. The CDR3 spans 15 residues. The CDR3 spells CASSLGGGPYNEQFF.

The rearrangement joins TRBV28 to TRBJ2-7; no DNA is available, so the TRBD1 call from TCRdb remains unchecked. Germline lookup yields CDR1 MDHEN and CDR2 SYDVKM. This CDR3 spans 13 amino acids. The CDR3 region is CASSSRDTVEQYF.

The chain carries TRBV9 and TRBJ2-4; TCRdb gives TRBD2 as the D gene, but with no DNA this cannot be confirmed. The CDR3 has 19 amino acids. Germline CDR1 reads SGDLS; CDR2 reads YYNGEE. The CDR3 is CASSAGTSGGTVAKNIQYF.